This T cell receptor beta chain was captured in a study of metastatic and nonmetastatic thyroid tumors. This clone appeared a few times. At one end, the junction sequence differs from germline, possibly due to a read error. TCRdb used MiXCR to call clones anew from the PCR reads. The sample holds fewer than 20,000 clones, roughly 29% seen once. Among the patients, none had received any treatment before thyroid surgery. Germline lookup yields CDR1 SGHVS and CDR2 FNYEAQ. CDR3 length equals 15 residues. Sequencing was carried out using tumor tissue. The chain uses TRBV7-6 and TRBJ2-5; D is perhaps TRBD1 (5 bases). The receptor comes from a male donor with papillary thyroid cancer or a benign thyroid nodule (not recorded which). Some clones in this sample may be carry-over from other donors' samples. In nucleotides, the CDR3 is TGTGCCAGCGGCTTAAGAGGTCAGGGCCAAGAGACCCAGTACTTC. Protein sequence: CASGLRGQGQETQYF.